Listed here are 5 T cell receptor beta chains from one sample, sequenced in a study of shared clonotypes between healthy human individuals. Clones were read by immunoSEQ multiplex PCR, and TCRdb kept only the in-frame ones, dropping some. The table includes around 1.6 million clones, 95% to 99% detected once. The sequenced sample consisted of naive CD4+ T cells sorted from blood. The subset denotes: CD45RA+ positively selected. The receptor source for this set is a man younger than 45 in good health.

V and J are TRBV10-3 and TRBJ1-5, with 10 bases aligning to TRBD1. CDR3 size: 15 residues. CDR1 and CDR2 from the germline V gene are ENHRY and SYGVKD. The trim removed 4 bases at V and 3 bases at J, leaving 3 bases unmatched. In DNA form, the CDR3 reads TGTGCCATCAGTGGCGGGACAGGGGACAATCAGCCCCAGCATTTT. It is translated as CAISGGTGDNQPQHF.

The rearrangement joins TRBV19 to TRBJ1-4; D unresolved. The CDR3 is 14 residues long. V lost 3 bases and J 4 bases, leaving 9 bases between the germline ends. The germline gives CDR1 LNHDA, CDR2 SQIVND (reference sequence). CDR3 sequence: CASSMVRNNEKLFF. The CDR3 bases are TGTGCCAGTAGTATGGTCCGGAATAATGAAAAACTGTTTTTT. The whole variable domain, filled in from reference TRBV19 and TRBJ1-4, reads DGGITQSPKYLFRKEGQNVTLSCEQNLNHDAMYWYRQDPGQGLRLIYYSQIVNDFQKGDIAEGYSVSREKKESFPLTVTSAQKNPTAFYLCASSMVRNNEKLFFGSGTQLSVL.

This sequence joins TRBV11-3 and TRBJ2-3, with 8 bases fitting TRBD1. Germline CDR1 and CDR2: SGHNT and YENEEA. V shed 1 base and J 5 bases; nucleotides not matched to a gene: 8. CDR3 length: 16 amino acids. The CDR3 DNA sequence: TGTGCCAGCAGCTTAGGGCAGGGGGCATCAGGAGATACGCAGTATTTT. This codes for CASSLGQGASGDTQYF. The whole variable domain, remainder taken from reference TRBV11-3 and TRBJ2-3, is EAGVVQSPRYKIIEKKQPVAFWCNPISGHNTLYWYLQNLGQGPELLIRYENEEAVDDSQLPKDRFSAERLKGVDSTLKIQPAELGDSAVYLCASSLGQGASGDTQYFGPGTRLTVL.

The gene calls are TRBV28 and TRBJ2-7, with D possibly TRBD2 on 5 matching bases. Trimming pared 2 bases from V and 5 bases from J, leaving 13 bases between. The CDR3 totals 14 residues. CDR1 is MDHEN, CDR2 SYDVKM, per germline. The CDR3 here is CASSLLAGSNEQYF. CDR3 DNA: TGTGCCAGCAGTTTACTTGCGGGTTCTAACGAGCAGTACTTC. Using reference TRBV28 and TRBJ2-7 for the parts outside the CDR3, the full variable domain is DVKVTQSSRYLVKRTGEKVFLECVQDMDHENMFWYRQDPGLGLRLIYFSYDVKMKEKGDIPEGYSVSREKKERFSLILESASTNQTSMYLCASSLLAGSNEQYFGPGTRLTVT.

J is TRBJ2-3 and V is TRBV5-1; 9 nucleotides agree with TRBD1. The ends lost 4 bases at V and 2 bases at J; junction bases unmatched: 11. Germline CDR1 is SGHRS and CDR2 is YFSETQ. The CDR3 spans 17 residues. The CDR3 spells CASSPRPGQGITDTQYF. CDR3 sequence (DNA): TGCGCCAGCAGCCCGCGCCCGGGACAGGGTATCACAGATACGCAGTATTTT.